This TCR beta chain stems from a study of CD8+ T cells in alopecia areata. Isolated RNA was reverse transcribed into cDNA used as the sequencing template. Libraries were prepared by immunoSEQ multiplex PCR; TCRdb keeps only in-frame clonotypes and omits some of them. The sample has some 200,000 clones; around 60% are singletons. Treatment reported: oral pan-JAK inhibitor, 5-10 mg twice daily. PBMCs served as the source from which CD4+ and CD8+ T cells were sorted. In regard to this clone: Its antigen is not identified.

Broader study findings: Many expanded lesional clones persisted in scalp and blood during tofacitinib treatment.

The CDR3 spans 13 residues. The V gene's germline CDR1 is MNHEY and CDR2 SVGAGI. Germline trimming cut 6 bases from V and 6 bases from J; bases unmatched to any gene: 5. The V call is TRBV6-5, the J call TRBJ1-5, with 7 bases that match TRBD1. Sequenced here: CD4+ T cells sorted from blood, sampled at week 4, from a patient treated with tofacitinib. This clonotype was obtained from a human donor with alopecia areata. CDR3 region: CASRDRDSQPQHF. CDR3 nucleotides: TGTGCCAGCAGAGACAGGGACTCTCAGCCCCAGCATTTT.